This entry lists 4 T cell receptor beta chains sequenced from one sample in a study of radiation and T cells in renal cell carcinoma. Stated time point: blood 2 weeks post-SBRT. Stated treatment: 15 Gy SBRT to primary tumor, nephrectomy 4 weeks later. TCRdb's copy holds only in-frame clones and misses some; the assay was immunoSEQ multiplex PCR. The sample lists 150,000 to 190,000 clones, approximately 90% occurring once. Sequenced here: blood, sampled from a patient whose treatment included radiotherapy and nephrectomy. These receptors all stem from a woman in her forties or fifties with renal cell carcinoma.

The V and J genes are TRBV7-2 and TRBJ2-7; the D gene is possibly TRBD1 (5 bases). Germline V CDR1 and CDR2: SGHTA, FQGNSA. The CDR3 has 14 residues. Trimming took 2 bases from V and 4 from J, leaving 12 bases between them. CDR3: CASSLIQGSYEQYF. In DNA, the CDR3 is TGTGCCAGCAGCTTAATCCAGGGTAGTTACGAGCAGTACTTC.

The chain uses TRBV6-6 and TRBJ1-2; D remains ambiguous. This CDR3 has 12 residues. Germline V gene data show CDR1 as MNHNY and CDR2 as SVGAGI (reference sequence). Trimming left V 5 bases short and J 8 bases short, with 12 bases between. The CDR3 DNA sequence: TGTGCCAGCAGTCTTCGAAGTGGGGGCTACACCTTC. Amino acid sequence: CASSLRSGGYTF.

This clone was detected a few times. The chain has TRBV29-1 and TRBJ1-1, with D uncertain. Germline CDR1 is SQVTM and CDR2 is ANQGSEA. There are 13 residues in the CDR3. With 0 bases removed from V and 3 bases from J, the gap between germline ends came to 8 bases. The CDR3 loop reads CSVEDSLYTEAFF. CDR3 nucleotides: TGCAGCGTTGAAGATAGTCTGTACACTGAAGCTTTCTTT.

The DNA for the CDR3 is TGTGCCAGCAGTAGGCGCGGGGTGAACACTGAAGCTTTCTTT. It encodes CASSRRGVNTEAFF. J is TRBJ1-1 and V is TRBV6-5; D remains ambiguous. The CDR3 spans 14 residues. V lost 5 bases, J lost 0 bases, and 10 bases lay in between. Germline values: CDR1 MNHEY, CDR2 SVGAGI.